This paragraph reports one TCR beta chain. Its recognized antigen is unknown. The input lacks base qualities; no much larger clone sits a single base away. This specimen comes from a study of blood T cell repertoires in COVID-19 (dated by TCRdb to 2020 to 2021). Describing the broader study: Samples covering the acute and convalescent phases of COVID-19 were provided by collaborators in the United States, Italy and Spain. The prospective study material was composed of cDNA or gDNA derived from T cells, B-cell-depleted T cells, or PBMCs. Deeply sampled blood TCRbeta repertoires from subjects exposed to, actively infected with, or recovered from COVID-19 were included in the dataset. The repertoires were made available in a free public database intended to serve as a resource for research on the immune response to SARS-CoV-2. The samples were drawn from the first 160 participants of the ongoing ImmuneRACE study and from 1,254 subjects provided by 6 global collaborators. Nearly every sample came with metadata listing a de-identified subject ID, COVID-19 status, age in years and sex. Where HLA class I and class II types were available, the types were taken from metadata supplied by the sample provider, not from assay-based typing.

V is shortened by 2 bases, J by 1 base, and the region joining them spans 3 bases. The CDR3 runs 14 amino acids, cysteine and phenylalanine included. This entry keeps only the CDR3 DNA: 42 bases, framed from base 1. CDR1 and CDR2, per the germline V gene, are MNHEY and SVGAGI. The collaborating institutions used their own protocols to collect whole blood in K2EDTA tubes. For TCRbeta analysis, collaborator samples were shipped as frozen whole blood, as isolated PBMCs, or as DNA extracted from either sample type. TCRbeta CDR3 regions were amplified from genomic DNA using the immunoSEQ Assay, a bias-controlled multiplex PCR. The authors' pipeline ran thus. Nucleated cell counts per sample were estimated from amplification of reference gene primers within the assay. Sequence reads were collapsed and filtered to measure the absolute abundance of every unique TCRbeta CDR3 rearrangement. For each sample, productive Simpson clonality was calculated by taking the square root of Simpson's diversity index across productive rearrangements. TCRdb carries this immuneACCESS record with in-frame sequences only. Its versions omit some clonotypes, under half of them owing to an unresolved V gene in the studies checked, with the rest unexplained. The DNA was the basis for D and trimming; V, J and clone size are from that table. The sample table records about 100,000 clones; about 90% of these occur just once. Clones ranked in the top ten supply about 4% of the sample.

Overall results and qualifications from the work: Clinical and demographic metadata were provided uncurated, with the amount varying by source and participant.

Sequencing was performed on peripheral blood. The rearrangement combines TRBV6-5 with TRBJ2-6; confidence is insufficient to name the D gene. The receptor was isolated from a man younger than 35 with acute or convalescent COVID-19. The CDR3 in this case is CASSYLSGANVLTF. The nucleotides are TGTGCCAGCAGTTACCTATCTGGGGCCAACGTCCTGACTTTC.